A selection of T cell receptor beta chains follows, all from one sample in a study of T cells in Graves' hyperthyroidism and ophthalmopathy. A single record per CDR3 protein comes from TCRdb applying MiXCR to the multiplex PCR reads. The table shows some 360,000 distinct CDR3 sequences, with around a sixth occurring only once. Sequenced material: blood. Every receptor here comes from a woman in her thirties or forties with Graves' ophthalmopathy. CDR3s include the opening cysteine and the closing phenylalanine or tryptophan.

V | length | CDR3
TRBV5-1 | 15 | CASSPNSGANYEQYF
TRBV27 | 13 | CASSSRGYEPQHF
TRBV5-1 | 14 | CASSLSSLQGEQYF
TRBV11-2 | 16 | CASGPGRRSAKNIQYF
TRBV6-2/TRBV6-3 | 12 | CASTKLGTEAFF
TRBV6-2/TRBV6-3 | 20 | CASSYFPFGTSGSYSYEQYF
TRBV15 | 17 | CATSRKPQGRQSYEQYF
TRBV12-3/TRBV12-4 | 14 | CASSPDGRYNEQFF
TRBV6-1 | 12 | CAGQDRAYEQYF
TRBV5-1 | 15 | CASSLEGVVPGELFF
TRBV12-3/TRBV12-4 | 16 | CASSLRNGGIVDTIYF
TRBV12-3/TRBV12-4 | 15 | CASAKSRDRFRELFF
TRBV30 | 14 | CAWSSGLAGLRQYF
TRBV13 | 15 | CASSAGTSGKYEQYF
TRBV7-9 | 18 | CASSLDGLTGSGIYGYTF
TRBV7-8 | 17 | CASSPRTSGRFQETQYF
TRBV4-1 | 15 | CASSQDRTGNYGYTF
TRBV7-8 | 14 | CASSLGAANYGYTF
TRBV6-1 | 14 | CASNHRGLGYGYTF
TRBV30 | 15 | CAWSVWGGSGNTIYF
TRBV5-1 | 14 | CASSLDRGTNIQYF
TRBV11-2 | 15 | CASSFLTGVGNTIYF
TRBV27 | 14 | CASSPTGRNTEAFF
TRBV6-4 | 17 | CASRLTSGSMPAHEQYF
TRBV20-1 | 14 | CSASGGVDSEEQYF
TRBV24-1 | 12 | CATGGPRGTQYF
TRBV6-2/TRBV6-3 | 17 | CASSSVGQGYSNQPQHF
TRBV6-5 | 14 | CASSSGRGHYGYTF
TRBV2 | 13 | CASSEKTQETQYF